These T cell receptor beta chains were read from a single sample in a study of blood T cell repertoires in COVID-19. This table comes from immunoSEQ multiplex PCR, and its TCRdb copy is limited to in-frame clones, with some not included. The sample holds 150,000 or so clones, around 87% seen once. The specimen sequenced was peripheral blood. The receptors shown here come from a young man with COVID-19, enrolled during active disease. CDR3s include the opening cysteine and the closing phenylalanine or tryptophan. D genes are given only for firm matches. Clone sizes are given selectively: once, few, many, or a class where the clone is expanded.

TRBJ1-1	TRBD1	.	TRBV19	CASRIGTVNTEAFF	TGTGCCAGTAGGATCGGGACAGTGAACACTGAAGCTTTCTTT
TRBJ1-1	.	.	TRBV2	CASSENLVGSTEAFF	TGTGCCAGCAGTGAAAATCTCGTAGGGAGCACTGAAGCTTTCTTT
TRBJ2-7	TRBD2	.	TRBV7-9	CASSHAGTSGLSYEQYF	TGTGCCAGCAGCCACGCCGGGACTAGCGGGTTGTCCTACGAGCAGTACTTC
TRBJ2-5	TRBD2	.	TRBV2	CASTMGLTETQYF	TGTGCCAGCACGATGGGACTAACGGAGACCCAGTACTTC
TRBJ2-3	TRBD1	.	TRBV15	CATSRSQGAGTDTQYF	TGTGCCACCAGCAGGTCACAGGGGGCGGGAACAGATACGCAGTATTTT
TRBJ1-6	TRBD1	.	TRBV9	CASSSRDRADSPLHF	TGTGCCAGCAGCTCCCGGGACAGGGCTGATTCACCCCTCCACTTT
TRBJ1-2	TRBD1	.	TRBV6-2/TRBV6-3	CASSYGTGPLGGYTF	TGTGCCAGCAGTTACGGGACAGGGCCCCTGGGGGGCTACACCTTC
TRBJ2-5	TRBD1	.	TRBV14	CAGTGGGQETQYF	TGTGCCGGGACAGGGGGAGGCCAAGAGACCCAGTACTTC
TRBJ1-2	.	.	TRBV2	CASRDRRHTF	TGTGCCAGCAGGGACAGAAGACACACCTTC
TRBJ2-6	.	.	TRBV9	CASSVAVKPSGANVLTF	TGTGCCAGCAGCGTAGCGGTCAAGCCGTCTGGGGCCAACGTCCTGACTTTC
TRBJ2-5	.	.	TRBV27	CASSLRQGTQETQYF	TGTGCCAGCAGTTTAAGGCAGGGGACGCAAGAGACCCAGTACTTC
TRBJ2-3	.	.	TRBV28	CASSFTGTDTQYF	TGTGCCAGCAGTTTTACGGGCACAGATACGCAGTATTTT
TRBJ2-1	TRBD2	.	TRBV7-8	CASSLGGLAVIYNEQFF	TGTGCCAGCAGCTTGGGGGGACTAGCGGTGATATACAATGAGCAGTTCTTC
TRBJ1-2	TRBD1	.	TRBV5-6	CASSRTGPGYTF	TGTGCCAGCAGCAGGACAGGGCCTGGCTACACCTTC
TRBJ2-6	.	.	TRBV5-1	CASSLKERSGANVLTF	TGCGCCAGCAGCCTGAAGGAGAGGTCTGGGGCCAACGTCCTGACTTTC
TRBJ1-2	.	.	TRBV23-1	CASSQPHPNYGYTF	TGCGCCAGCAGTCAACCACATCCGAACTATGGCTACACCTTC
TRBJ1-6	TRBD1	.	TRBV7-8	CASSLPSQGASYNSPLHF	TGTGCCAGCAGCCTACCAAGTCAGGGGGCCTCCTATAATTCACCCCTCCACTTT
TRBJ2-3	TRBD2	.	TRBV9	CASSVDGRAVDTQYF	TGTGCCAGCAGCGTGGACGGGAGGGCCGTTGATACGCAGTATTTT
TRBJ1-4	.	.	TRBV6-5	CATSPASNEKLFF	TGTGCCACCTCTCCTGCCAGTAATGAAAAACTGTTTTTT
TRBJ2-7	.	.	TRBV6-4	CASSDYDIRGHTYEQYF	TGTGCCAGCAGTGACTATGATATCAGGGGTCATACCTACGAGCAGTACTTC
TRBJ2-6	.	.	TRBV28	CASSFASSGANVLTF	TGTGCCAGCAGTTTTGCCAGCTCTGGGGCCAACGTCCTGACTTTC
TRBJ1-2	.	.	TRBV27	CASSFAQGTAYGYTF	TGTGCCAGCAGTTTCGCCCAGGGGACCGCCTATGGCTACACCTTC
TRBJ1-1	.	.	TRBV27	CASSRYRELGTEAFF	TGTGCCAGTAGTCGGTACAGGGAGCTGGGCACTGAAGCTTTCTTT
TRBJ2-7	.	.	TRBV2	CASTPRGPPRNEQYF	TGTGCCAGCACTCCCAGAGGTCCCCCAAGGAACGAGCAGTACTTC
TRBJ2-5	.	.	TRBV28	CASSLFMRGQETQYF	TGTGCCAGCAGTTTATTCATGCGGGGGCAGGAGACCCAGTACTTC
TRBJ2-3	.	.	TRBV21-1	CASSKAGVGLSTDTQYF	TGTGCCAGCAGCAAAGCGGGAGTCGGGCTAAGCACAGATACGCAGTATTTT
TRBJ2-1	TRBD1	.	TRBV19	CASSSDRDLNNEQFF	TGTGCCAGTAGTTCGGACAGGGACCTTAACAATGAGCAGTTCTTC
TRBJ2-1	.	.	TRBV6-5	CASSRSGSSYNEQFF	TGTGCCAGCAGTCGGTCCGGGAGCTCCTACAATGAGCAGTTCTTC
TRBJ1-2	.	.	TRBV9	CASSVEHNYGYTF	TGTGCCAGCAGCGTAGAACATAACTATGGCTACACCTTC
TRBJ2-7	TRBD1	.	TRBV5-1	CASSSGTGHSYEQYF	TGCGCCAGCAGCAGCGGGACAGGGCATTCCTACGAGCAGTACTTC
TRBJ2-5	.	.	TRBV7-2	CASSLAGADQETQYF	TGTGCCAGCAGCTTAGCGGGAGCGGATCAAGAGACCCAGTACTTC
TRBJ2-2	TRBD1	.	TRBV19	CASRGGHGELFF	TGTGCCAGTAGAGGGGGCCACGGGGAGCTGTTTTTT
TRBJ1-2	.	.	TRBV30	CAWSGREGEGYTF	TGTGCCTGGAGTGGTAGGGAGGGGGAGGGCTACACCTTC
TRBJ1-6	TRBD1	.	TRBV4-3	CASSQGVNSPLHF	TGCGCCAGCTCCCAGGGGGTCAATTCACCCCTCCACTTT
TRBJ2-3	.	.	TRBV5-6	CASSLVVGGMGDTQYF	TGTGCCAGCAGCTTGGTTGTGGGCGGGATGGGTGATACGCAGTATTTT
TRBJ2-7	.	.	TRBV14	CASGTLGHPYEQYF	TGTGCCAGCGGAACCCTGGGACATCCCTACGAGCAGTACTTC
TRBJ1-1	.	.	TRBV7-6	CASSTPGHIEAFF	TGTGCCAGCAGCACTCCGGGACACATTGAAGCTTTCTTT
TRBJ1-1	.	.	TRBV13	CASSMGRTEAFF	TGTGCCAGCAGTATGGGGCGCACTGAAGCTTTCTTT
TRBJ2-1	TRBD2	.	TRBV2	CASGGVMINEQFF	TGTGCTAGCGGGGGGGTAATGATCAATGAGCAGTTCTTC
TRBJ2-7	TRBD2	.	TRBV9	CASSVSGIPYEQYF	TGTGCCAGCAGCGTCAGCGGGATCCCCTACGAGCAGTACTTC
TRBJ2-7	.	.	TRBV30	CAWSTTRDISSYEQYF	TGTGCCTGGAGTACCACCCGGGACATATCATCCTACGAGCAGTACTTC
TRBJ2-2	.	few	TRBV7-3	CASSLTGGTGELFF	TGTGCCAGCAGCTTGACCGGGGGCACCGGGGAGCTGTTTTTT
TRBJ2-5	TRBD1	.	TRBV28	CASSSTGGRETQYF	TGTGCCAGCAGTTCCACAGGGGGCCGAGAGACCCAGTACTTC
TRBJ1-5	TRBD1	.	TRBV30	CAWGQGAHSNQPQHF	TGTGCCTGGGGACAGGGGGCGCATAGCAATCAGCCCCAGCATTTT
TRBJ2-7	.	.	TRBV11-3	CASSLGDRSYEQYF	TGTGCCAGCAGCTTAGGCGACAGGTCCTACGAGCAGTACTTC
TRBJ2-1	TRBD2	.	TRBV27	CASSVGLASYNEQFF	TGTGCCAGCAGTGTGGGACTAGCGAGCTACAATGAGCAGTTCTTC
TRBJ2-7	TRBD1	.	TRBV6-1	CASSDPGTAYHEQYF	TGTGCCAGCAGTGATCCCGGGACAGCGTACCACGAGCAGTACTTC
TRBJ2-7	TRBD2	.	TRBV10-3	CAIRRTSGGAYEQYF	TGTGCCATCAGACGGACTAGCGGGGGCGCCTACGAGCAGTACTTC
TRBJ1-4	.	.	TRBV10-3	CAISAWSRDWSITNEKLLF	TGTGCCATCAGTGCGTGGTCGAGGGATTGGAGCATTACTAATGAAAAACTGCTTTTT
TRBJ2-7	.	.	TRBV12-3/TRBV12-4	CASSFGGVTEQYF	TGTGCCAGCAGTTTCGGCGGAGTCACCGAGCAGTACTTC
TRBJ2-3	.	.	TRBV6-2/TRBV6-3	CASSYRELDTQYF	TGTGCCAGCAGTTACCGGGAGTTAGATACGCAGTATTTT
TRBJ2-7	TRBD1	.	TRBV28	CASRKNRGVGYEQYF	TGTGCCAGCAGAAAAAACAGGGGAGTAGGGTACGAGCAGTACTTC
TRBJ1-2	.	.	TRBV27	CASSSGYGDYTF	TGTGCCAGCAGTTCAGGGTATGGTGACTACACCTTC
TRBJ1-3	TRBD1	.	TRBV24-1	CATGGQVGAPGNTIYF	TGTGCCACCGGGGGACAGGTAGGGGCCCCTGGAAACACCATATATTTT
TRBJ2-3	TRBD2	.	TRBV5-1	CASSLAPAGKTDTQYF	TGCGCCAGCAGCTTGGCCCCAGCGGGAAAGACAGATACGCAGTATTTT
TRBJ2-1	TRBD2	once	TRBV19	CATTLAGGGNEQFF	TGTGCCACCACACTAGCGGGAGGAGGCAATGAGCAGTTCTTC
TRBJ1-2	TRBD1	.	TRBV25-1	CATVTGLGYTF	TGTGCCACGGTGACAGGGTTGGGCTACACCTTC
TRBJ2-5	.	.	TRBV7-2	CASSLAPWGGGAQETQYF	TGTGCCAGCAGCTTAGCCCCCTGGGGAGGAGGGGCCCAAGAGACCCAGTACTTC
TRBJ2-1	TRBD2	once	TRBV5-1	CASSLVGLAGGSEQFF	TGCGCCAGCAGCTTGGTGGGACTAGCGGGAGGGAGTGAGCAGTTCTTC